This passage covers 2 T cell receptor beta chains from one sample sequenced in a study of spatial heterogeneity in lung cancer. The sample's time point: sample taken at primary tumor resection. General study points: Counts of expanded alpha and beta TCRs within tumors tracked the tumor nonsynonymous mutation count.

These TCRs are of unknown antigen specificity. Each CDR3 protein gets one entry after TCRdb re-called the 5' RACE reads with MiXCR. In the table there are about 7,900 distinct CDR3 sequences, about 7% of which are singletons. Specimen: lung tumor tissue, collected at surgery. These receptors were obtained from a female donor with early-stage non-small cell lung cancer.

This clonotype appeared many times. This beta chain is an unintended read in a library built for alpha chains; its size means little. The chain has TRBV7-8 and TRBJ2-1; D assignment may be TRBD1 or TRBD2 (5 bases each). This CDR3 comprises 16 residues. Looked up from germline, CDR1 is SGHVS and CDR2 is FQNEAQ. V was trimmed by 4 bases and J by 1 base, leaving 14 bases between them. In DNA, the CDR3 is TGTGCCAGCAGCTCGGCCGGGACGGTGTCCTACAATGAGCAGTTCTTC. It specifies CASSSAGTVSYNEQFF.

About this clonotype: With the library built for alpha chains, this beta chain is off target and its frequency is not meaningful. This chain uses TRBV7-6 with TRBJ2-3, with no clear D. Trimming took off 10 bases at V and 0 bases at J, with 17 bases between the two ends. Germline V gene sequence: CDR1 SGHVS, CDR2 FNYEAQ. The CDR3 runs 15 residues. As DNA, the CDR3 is TGTGCCATCAGATTCGGGCCCCCTAGCACAGATACGCAGTATTTT. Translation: CAIRFGPPSTDTQYF.